These 27 T cell receptor beta chains were all obtained from the same sample, sequenced in a study of T cell changes during pregnancy in multiple sclerosis (dated by TCRdb to the late 2010s). The library came from the immunoSEQ multiplex PCR assay. Not all clones reach the TCRdb copy of this immuneACCESS table, which keeps in-frame sequences only. Checked studies attribute under half of the gap to unresolved V genes and leave the rest unexplained. The sample yields 30,000 to 40,000 clones; around nine tenths were counted once. 0.75% to 0.95% of the sample is held by the ten biggest clonotypes. The material sequenced was CD4+ T cells from peripheral blood mononuclear cells, taken after pregnancy. All receptors derive from a female donor in good health, enrolled as a control in a pregnancy study.

This sequence joins TRBV6-6 and TRBJ2-7; 7 bases fit TRBD1. The CDR3 totals 15 residues. Germline V gives CDR1 MNHNY, CDR2 SVGAGI (reference sequence). Trimming removed 5 bases from V and 2 bases from J; junction bases left unmatched: 9. The CDR3 is CASSKPGQGAYEQYF. CDR3 bases: TGTGCCAGCAGTAAACCCGGGCAGGGGGCCTACGAGCAGTACTTC.

This clone was found once. This rearrangement joins TRBV4-1 to TRBJ2-1, with TRBD1 as a possible D gene (5 bases). Germline V gene lookup returns CDR1 MGHRA and CDR2 YSYEKL. V lost 1 base and J 12 bases, leaving 25 bases between the germline ends. The CDR3 has 17 residues. Here the CDR3 reads CASSQGSMGLEDQGQFF. The CDR3, as DNA: TGCGCCAGCAGCCAAGGGTCCATGGGCCTAGAGGACCAGGGGCAGTTCTTC.

This chain connects TRBV9 to TRBJ2-3, with 7 bases aligning to TRBD2. The CDR3 has 16 residues. V dropped 0 bases and J dropped 3; count of bases not matched to a gene: 7. CDR1 is SGDLS, CDR2 YYNGEE, per germline. CDR3 sequence (DNA): TGTGCCAGCAGCGTAGGGGCGGGAGTTGGGACAGATACGCAGTATTTT. It codes for CASSVGAGVGTDTQYF.

The chain couples TRBV28 to TRBJ1-2; D is unresolved. V shed 6 bases and J shed 4 bases, with 12 bases lying between them. This CDR3 is 13 amino acids long. Per the germline V gene, CDR1 is MDHEN and CDR2 is SYDVKM. Written as DNA, the CDR3 is TGTGCCAGCAGCATGCAGAGGTTCTATGGCTACACCTTC. This gives the protein CASSMQRFYGYTF.

This rearrangement joins TRBV6-6 to TRBJ2-7; D might be TRBD2 (5 bases). The V gene lost 5 bases and the J gene lost 2 bases, with 19 bases spanning the gap. The CDR3 loop spans 16 amino acids. Germline-derived CDR1 and CDR2 are MNHNY and SVGAGI (reference sequence). The CDR3 spells CASSATEFGGAYEQYF. Here the CDR3 DNA reads TGTGCCAGCAGTGCGACCGAGTTCGGAGGAGCCTACGAGCAGTACTTC.

The chain has TRBV4-3 and TRBJ2-3; a weak D match, TRBD2 (5 bases). This CDR3 region has 13 residues. Trimming removed 1 base at V and 10 bases at J, with 12 bases between. Germline lookup yields CDR1 LGHNA and CDR2 YSLEER. The DNA of the CDR3 is TGCGCCAGCAGCCAAGGTTCGGCTAGCTCGCAGTATTTT. It codes for CASSQGSASSQYF.

The chain links TRBV6-1 to TRBJ2-7, with 8 bases fitting TRBD2. V lost 2 bases and J lost 5; bases outside the gene matches: 8. Germline CDR1 and CDR2: MNHNS and SASEGT. The CDR3 is 15 amino acids. The CDR3 sequence: CASSEFSGGPNEQYF. The CDR3, as DNA: TGTGCCAGCAGTGAATTCTCGGGAGGGCCAAACGAGCAGTACTTC.

The chain recombines TRBV6-5 with TRBJ2-7, with 11 bases fitting TRBD2. The CDR3 sequence is 14 residues long. CDR1 and CDR2 from the germline V gene are MNHEY and SVGAGI. The trim removed 5 bases at V and 4 bases at J, leaving 4 bases unmatched. The CDR3 DNA follows: TGTGCCAGCAGTCCCGGGACTAGCGGTTACGAGCAGTACTTC. Protein sequence: CASSPGTSGYEQYF.

This clone was counted once. The chain combines TRBV19 with TRBJ1-6; 10 bases are shared with TRBD1. V was pared by 3 bases and J by 12 bases, with 5 bases of the junction left unmatched. Germline assignment: CDR1 LNHDA and CDR2 SQIVND (reference sequence). The CDR3 is 14 residues long. The CDR3 coding sequence is TGTGCCAGTAGTATGAGGACAGGGGGTTTACCCCTCCACTTT. Translation: CASSMRTGGLPLHF. The whole variable domain, remainder taken from reference TRBV19 and TRBJ1-6, is DGGITQSPKYLFRKEGQNVTLSCEQNLNHDAMYWYRQDPGQGLRLIYYSQIVNDFQKGDIAEGYSVSREKKESFPLTVTSAQKNPTAFYLCASSMRTGGLPLHFGNGTRLTVT.

The rearrangement links TRBV6-6 to TRBJ1-2, with 7 nucleotides matching TRBD1. This CDR3 has 12 amino acids. Germline-derived CDR1 and CDR2 are MNHNY and SVGAGI (reference sequence). With 5 bases clipped from V and 8 bases from J, the junction kept 5 bases outside the gene matches. The CDR3 DNA sequence: TGTGCCAGCAGTGGGCAGGGGGTGGGCTACACCTTC. Translated, it gives CASSGQGVGYTF.

The chain recombines TRBV29-1 with TRBJ1-2, with D maybe TRBD1 (6 bases). The germline gives CDR1 SQVTM, CDR2 ANQGSEA. The CDR3 sequence is 13 residues long. V shed 2 bases and J shed 7 bases, with 14 bases lying between them. CDR3 sequence reads: CSVEFGTSAGYTF. The CDR3 DNA follows: TGCAGCGTTGAATTCGGGACAAGCGCTGGCTACACCTTC.

V and J are TRBV19 and TRBJ2-7; a possible D gene is TRBD1 (6 bases). Trimming removed 3 bases at V and 0 bases at J, with 12 bases between. The CDR3 is made up of 15 amino acids. In germline, CDR1 is LNHDA, CDR2 SQIVND (reference sequence). CDR3 DNA sequence: TGTGCCAGTAGTATCGGACAGCCAAGCTCCTACGAGCAGTACTTC. Translation: CASSIGQPSSYEQYF. The full variable domain, rest sourced from reference TRBV19 and TRBJ2-7, is DGGITQSPKYLFRKEGQNVTLSCEQNLNHDAMYWYRQDPGQGLRLIYYSQIVNDFQKGDIAEGYSVSREKKESFPLTVTSAQKNPTAFYLCASSIGQPSSYEQYFGPGTRLTVT.

This chain connects TRBV18 to TRBJ1-6; D call uncertain. Germline assignment: CDR1 KGHSH and CDR2 LQKENI. V lost 5 bases to trimming and J lost 8 bases, with 10 bases between them. The CDR3 loop spans 13 amino acids. Here the CDR3 reads CASSTHRDSPLHF. The CDR3 DNA reads TGTGCCAGCTCAACGCACAGAGATTCACCCCTCCACTTT.

The V and J genes are TRBV10-3 and TRBJ2-7; tentatively, D is TRBD2 (6 bases). CDR3 size: 13 residues. The V end was cut by 8 bases, the J end by 4 bases, with 15 bases between. Germline V gives CDR1 ENHRY, CDR2 SYGVKD. The CDR3 sequence: CAISPGEPYEQYF. The DNA of the CDR3 is TGTGCCATCTCCCCGGGGGAACCGTACGAGCAGTACTTC.

The rearrangement joins TRBV6-5 to TRBJ2-7, with D possibly being TRBD1 (5 bases). The length of the CDR3 is 14 residues. Per the germline V gene, CDR1 is MNHEY and CDR2 is SVGAGI. V was cut by 2 bases and J by 6 bases, with 14 bases left in between. The CDR3 sequence: CASSYGQGPGEQYF. The CDR3 DNA follows: TGTGCCAGCAGTTACGGGCAGGGTCCGGGCGAGCAGTACTTC.

In DNA, the CDR3 is TGTGCTAGTGGTTTGGTAGGTAGGACAGAAGCTTTCTTT. Translation: CASGLVGRTEAFF. The chain combines TRBV12-5 with TRBJ1-1; tentative D call: TRBD1 (5 bases). The CDR3 runs to 13 residues. V lost 0 bases and J 8 bases, leaving 10 bases between the germline ends. Germline CDR1 and CDR2: LGHNT and FRNRAP.

CDR3 loop: CASSLSRTGELFF. CDR3 DNA: TGTGCCAGCAGCTTATCTAGGACCGGGGAGCTGTTTTTT. The chain uses TRBV7-9 and TRBJ2-2; unclear D gene. The CDR3 is made up of 13 amino acids. The germline V gene encodes CDR1 SEHNR and CDR2 FQNEAQ (reference sequence). The germline V and J ends were trimmed by 2 bases and 5 bases, with 6 bases remaining between them.

The chain uses TRBV2 and TRBJ2-5; unclear D gene. The V gene lost 4 bases and the J gene lost 5 bases, with 5 bases spanning the gap. CDR3 size: 11 residues. Germline V CDR1 and CDR2: SNHLY, FYNNEI. The CDR3 spells CASSARETQYF. The CDR3 coding sequence is TGTGCCAGCAGTGCGCGGGAGACCCAGTACTTC.

This chain connects TRBV19 to TRBJ1-4; 8 bases align to TRBD1. With 6 bases clipped from V and 3 bases from J, the junction kept 3 bases outside the gene matches. The germline gives CDR1 LNHDA, CDR2 SQIVND (reference sequence). CDR3 size: 14 residues. The CDR3 here is CASSRQGPNEKLFF. The CDR3 DNA reads TGTGCCAGTAGCCGACAGGGGCCTAATGAAAAACTGTTTTTT.

This chain connects TRBV18 to TRBJ2-2; 9 nucleotides match TRBD2. The germline V gene encodes CDR1 KGHSH and CDR2 LQKENI. The length of the CDR3 is 16 residues. J was trimmed by 5 bases and V by 3 bases; bases with no gene match: 7. The chain's CDR3 is CASSPIAGVRTGELFF. CDR3 in DNA: TGTGCCAGCTCACCCATAGCGGGAGTCAGAACCGGGGAGCTGTTTTTT.

In DNA, the CDR3 is TGTGCCAGCAGTTTACAAGGGGCGACTAATGAAAAACTGTTTTTT. This translates into CASSLQGATNEKLFF. V is TRBV28 and J is TRBJ1-4; D possibly corresponds to TRBD1 (5 bases). Germline V gene data show CDR1 as MDHEN and CDR2 as SYDVKM. V was clipped by 2 bases and J by 2 bases, with 9 bases between them. This CDR3 has 15 amino acids.

The V call is TRBV7-2, the J call TRBJ2-7; 10 bases fit TRBD1. Germline V gives CDR1 SGHTA, CDR2 FQGNSA. With 5 bases clipped from V and 6 bases from J, the junction kept 19 bases outside the gene matches. This CDR3 spans 18 amino acids. CDR3 residues: CASSHRIIRTGGASEQYF. The CDR3 coding sequence is TGTGCCAGCAGCCATAGAATAATACGGACAGGGGGAGCCTCCGAGCAGTACTTC.

A single count supports this clone. CDR3 coding DNA: TGTGCCAGCAGCATCAGGCCAAACTATGGCTACACCTTC. This sequence encodes CASSIRPNYGYTF. The V gene is TRBV7-9, the J gene TRBJ1-2; D gene uncertain. The CDR3 runs 13 residues. Germline V gene lookup returns CDR1 SEHNR and CDR2 FQNEAQ (reference sequence). Trimming removed 5 bases at V and 2 bases at J, with 9 bases between.

Relative to its sample, this clone is medium-sized. This chain connects TRBV5-1 to TRBJ1-1; D uncertain. V lost 0 bases and J 7 bases, leaving 10 bases between the germline ends. The length of the CDR3 is 13 residues. Per the germline V gene, CDR1 is SGHRS and CDR2 is YFSETQ. The CDR3 sequence is CASSLERNLEAFF. For the CDR3, the DNA is TGCGCCAGCAGCTTGGAGCGGAACCTTGAAGCTTTCTTT.

This clone was found once. CDR3 sequence: CATSRTSSGYNEQFF. The CDR3 nucleotides read TGTGCCACCAGCAGGACTAGCTCGGGATACAATGAGCAGTTCTTC. The chain recombines TRBV15 with TRBJ2-1, with 7 bases that match TRBD2. The CDR3 length is 15 residues. Per germline, CDR1 LNHNV and CDR2 YYDKDF (reference sequence). The ends lost 3 bases at V and 4 bases at J; junction bases unmatched: 6.

This clone appeared a single time. The rearrangement uses TRBV5-1 and TRBJ1-1; the D gene is possibly TRBD1 (5 bases). Germline V gene lookup returns CDR1 SGHRS and CDR2 YFSETQ. With 0 bases removed from V and 4 bases from J, the gap between germline ends came to 16 bases. The CDR3 length is 16 residues. CDR3 coding DNA: TGCGCCAGCAGCTTGGACGGTGCAGGGCGGGGCACTGAAGCTTTCTTT. It specifies CASSLDGAGRGTEAFF.

This clone was observed once. The chain employs TRBV12-5 and TRBJ1-5, with a possible D match to TRBD1 (6 bases). Trimming stripped 0 bases from V and 3 bases from J, with 18 bases between. The CDR3 is 18 amino acids. Germline V lookup: CDR1 LGHNT, CDR2 FRNRAP. As DNA, the CDR3 is TGTGCTAGTGGTTTGGTATTACTGGGGGGGGCCCCCAATCAGCCCCAGCATTTT. It codes for CASGLVLLGGAPNQPQHF.